What follows are 18 T cell receptor beta chains derived from one specimen sequenced in a study of T-cell reconstitution after alpha-beta-depleted transplantation in children. The TCRbeta library incorporated unique molecular identifiers. TCRdb re-derived calls from the PCR reads in MiXCR, one entry per CDR3 protein. In the table there are around 110,000 distinct CDR3 sequences, 10% of which are singletons. This specimen consisted of PBMCs, obtained before TCRalphabeta/CD19-depleted stem cell transplant. The receptors shown here come from a boy aged 2 to 10 with acute lymphoblastic leukemia, due to receive a stem cell transplant.

The CDR3 bases are TGTGCCATCAGTGACCTGACTAGCGGGAGCGACGAGCAGTACTTC. Translated, it gives CAISDLTSGSDEQYF. This rearrangement joins TRBV10-3 to TRBJ2-7, with TRBD2 matching 12 bases. CDR3 length equals 15 residues. The J segment lost 5 bases and the V segment lost 3 bases, leaving 5 bases of the junction unmatched. CDR1 and CDR2 (germline): ENHRY, SYGVKD.

In its sample, this clonotype was seen many times. The genes are TRBV7-9 and TRBJ2-2; 7 bases agree with TRBD2. The CDR3 sequence is 14 residues long. Germline V gene data show CDR1 as SEHNR and CDR2 as FQNEAQ (reference sequence). The trim removed 5 bases at V and 6 bases at J, leaving 6 bases unmatched. CDR3 in amino acids: CASSQSAGAGELFF. The CDR3, as DNA: TGTGCCAGCAGCCAATCCGCGGGGGCCGGGGAGCTGTTTTTT.

As to this clonotype: No conserved phenylalanine or tryptophan ends this CDR3, so it is likely a read error. The CDR3 nucleotides read TGTGCCAGCAGCCCGGCCGGGACTAGCGCCTACGAGCAGTACTGC. Amino acids: CASSPAGTSAYEQYC. The gene calls are TRBV3-1 and TRBJ2-7, with TRBD2 identical over 10 bases. The CDR3 has 15 residues. Germline CDR1 reads LGHDT; CDR2 reads YNNKEL (reference sequence). Losses at the gene ends were 4 bases for V and 2 bases for J; bases not matched to a gene: 5.

This clonotype was found many times. V gene TRBV20-1 combines with J gene TRBJ2-5; D is ambiguous. Germline V gene lookup returns CDR1 DFQATT and CDR2 SNEGSKA (reference sequence). CDR3 size: 14 residues. The V end lost 0 bases, the J end lost 1 base, and 9 bases lay between the germline ends. In DNA, the CDR3 is TGCAGTGCTAGAGACCAGACAAGCCAAGAGACCCAGTACTTC. Translated, it gives CSARDQTSQETQYF.

This clonotype was observed a few times. The chain combines TRBV27 with TRBJ2-1; 7 nucleotides agree with TRBD1. V lost 5 bases, J lost 2 bases, and 9 bases stayed unmatched. CDR3 length equals 16 residues. The germline CDR1 and CDR2 sequences are MNHEY and SMNVEV (reference sequence). CDR3 region: CASSPAGGGAYNEQFF. As DNA, the CDR3 is TGTGCCAGCAGTCCCGCAGGGGGTGGGGCCTACAATGAGCAGTTCTTC.

This rearrangement joins TRBV7-8 to TRBJ2-7; unclear D gene. CDR1 SGHVS and CDR2 FQNEAQ come from the germline V gene. The ends were cut back, 5 bases at V and 6 bases at J, with 17 bases in the middle. This CDR3 spans 14 amino acids. The CDR3 reads CASSLYEQYSEQYF. In DNA form, the CDR3 reads TGTGCCAGCAGCCTGTACGAGCAGTACTCCGAGCAGTACTTC. Using reference TRBV7-8 and TRBJ2-7 for the parts outside the CDR3, the full variable domain is GAGVSQSPRYKVAKRGQDVALRCDPISGHVSLFWYQQALGQGPEFLTYFQNEAQLDKSGLPSDRFFAERPEGSVSTLKIQRTQQEDSAVYLCASSLYEQYSEQYFGPGTRLTVT.

This clonotype was seen a few times. The V gene is TRBV4-1, the J gene TRBJ2-2; D gene unclear. Trimming took 1 base from V and 2 from J, leaving 8 bases between them. CDR3 length: 15 amino acids. Germline values: CDR1 MGHRA, CDR2 YSYEKL. This chain's CDR3 is CASSQAPSNTGELFF. The CDR3 nucleotides read TGCGCCAGCAGCCAAGCTCCTAGTAACACCGGGGAGCTGTTTTTT.

This clonotype appeared a few times. This chain links TRBV5-8 with TRBJ2-1; TRBD2 matches at 9 bases. CDR3 size: 14 residues. V shed 6 bases, J shed 6 bases, and the junction held 7 bases outside the gene matches. The V gene's germline CDR1 is SGHTS and CDR2 YDEGEE. Written as DNA, the CDR3 is TGTGCCAGCACCGTAGCGGGAGCGGGCAATGAGCAGTTCTTC. The encoded protein is CASTVAGAGNEQFF.

The chain has TRBV20-1 and TRBJ2-5; tentatively, D is TRBD2 (6 bases). Germline assignment: CDR1 DFQATT and CDR2 SNEGSKA (reference sequence). With 3 bases removed from V and 5 bases from J, the gap between germline ends came to 19 bases. This CDR3 has 15 amino acids. CDR3 loop: CSASFDGGSSETQYF. The CDR3 DNA is TGCAGTGCTAGTTTTGACGGGGGATCGTCCGAGACCCAGTACTTC.

The CDR3 sequence is CSARLVADYEQYF. DNA of the CDR3: TGCAGTGCTAGGCTGGTAGCGGATTACGAGCAGTACTTC. The J gene is TRBJ2-7, the V gene TRBV20-1, with D perhaps matching TRBD2 (6 bases). V dropped 3 bases and J dropped 4 bases, with 13 bases sitting between them. This CDR3 is 13 amino acids long. In germline, CDR1 is DFQATT, CDR2 SNEGSKA (reference sequence).

This clonotype was seen more than once but under ten times. This rearrangement joins TRBV5-1 to TRBJ2-2, with D possibly matching TRBD1 (5 bases). Looked up from germline, CDR1 is SGHRS and CDR2 is YFSETQ. The CDR3 totals 18 residues. Trimming stripped 3 bases from V and 1 base from J, with 19 bases between. The CDR3 nucleotides read TGCGCCAGCAGCTGGCCCCCTGGTGAAGGGGTGAACACCGGGGAGCTGTTTTTT. This gives the protein CASSWPPGEGVNTGELFF.

This clonotype appeared a few times. V gene TRBV28 combines with J gene TRBJ1-6; 11 bases agree with TRBD1. Per the germline V gene, CDR1 is MDHEN and CDR2 is SYDVKM. The CDR3 has 19 amino acids. V shed 3 bases and J 0 bases; nucleotides not matched to a gene: 7. CDR3 DNA sequence: TGTGCCAGCAGTTTCTCCGGGACAGGGGGGAGCTCCTATAATTCACCCCTCCACTTT. This gives the protein CASSFSGTGGSSYNSPLHF. The full variable domain, rest sourced from reference TRBV28 and TRBJ1-6, is DVKVTQSSRYLVKRTGEKVFLECVQDMDHENMFWYRQDPGLGLRLIYFSYDVKMKEKGDIPEGYSVSREKKERFSLILESASTNQTSMYLCASSFSGTGGSSYNSPLHFGNGTRLTVT.

This clonotype appeared a few times. J is TRBJ1-1 and V is TRBV5-1; D uncertain. Between the trimmed V and J ends, which lost 1 base and 1 base, there was a span of 5 bases. Germline V gene data show CDR1 as SGHRS and CDR2 as YFSETQ. The CDR3 contains 13 residues. The CDR3 sequence: CASSLSQNTEAFF. CDR3 coding DNA: TGCGCCAGCAGCTTGAGCCAGAACACTGAAGCTTTCTTT.

The chain combines TRBV9 with TRBJ2-7; D is unresolved. Germline V gives CDR1 SGDLS, CDR2 YYNGEE. V lost 0 bases and J lost 0, with 10 bases in between. The CDR3 length is 15 residues. As DNA, the CDR3 is TGTGCCAGCAGCGTAGATTCGTCCCCCTCCTACGAGCAGTACTTC. It is translated as CASSVDSSPSYEQYF.

Many counts were recorded for this clonotype. The chain carries TRBV5-5 and TRBJ2-3, with a tentative D call TRBD2 (6 bases). The CDR3 spans 15 residues. Germline CDR1 reads SGHKS; CDR2 reads YYEKEE (reference sequence). V lost 5 bases and J lost 2, with 15 bases in between. The CDR3 nucleotides read TGTGCCAGCAGGCGGGACCCTCGGGTCACAGATACGCAGTATTTT. It is translated as CASRRDPRVTDTQYF.

This clonotype was detected many times. CDR3 DNA: TGTGCCAGCAGCTTACCCGGTGTAGCGTTCCAAGAGACCCAGTACTTC. Amino acids: CASSLPGVAFQETQYF. The rearrangement links TRBV7-9 to TRBJ2-5; the D gene is possibly TRBD2 (5 bases). CDR1 and CDR2 from the germline V gene are SEHNR and FQNEAQ (reference sequence). This CDR3 spans 16 amino acids. Trimming shortened V by 2 bases and J by 1 base, and 14 bases separated the two germline ends.

This chain uses TRBV20-1 with TRBJ2-7; 16 bases match TRBD2. Germline assignment: CDR1 DFQATT and CDR2 SNEGSKA (reference sequence). The trim removed 5 bases at V and 1 base at J, leaving 5 bases unmatched. There are 16 residues in the CDR3. The CDR3 bases are TGCAGTGCTGCCGGGACTAGCGGGAGGGAATCCTACGAGCAGTACTTC. It encodes CSAAGTSGRESYEQYF.

This clonotype has a handful of counts. This sequence joins TRBV20-1 and TRBJ2-3; TRBD1 matches 8 bases. The length of the CDR3 is 13 residues. In germline, CDR1 is DFQATT, CDR2 SNEGSKA (reference sequence). After removal of 5 bases from V and 5 bases from J, the junction contained 6 bases not matched to a gene. The CDR3 nucleotides are TGCAGTGCTGTGGACAGGGAAAGAGATACGCAGTATTTT. Protein: CSAVDRERDTQYF.